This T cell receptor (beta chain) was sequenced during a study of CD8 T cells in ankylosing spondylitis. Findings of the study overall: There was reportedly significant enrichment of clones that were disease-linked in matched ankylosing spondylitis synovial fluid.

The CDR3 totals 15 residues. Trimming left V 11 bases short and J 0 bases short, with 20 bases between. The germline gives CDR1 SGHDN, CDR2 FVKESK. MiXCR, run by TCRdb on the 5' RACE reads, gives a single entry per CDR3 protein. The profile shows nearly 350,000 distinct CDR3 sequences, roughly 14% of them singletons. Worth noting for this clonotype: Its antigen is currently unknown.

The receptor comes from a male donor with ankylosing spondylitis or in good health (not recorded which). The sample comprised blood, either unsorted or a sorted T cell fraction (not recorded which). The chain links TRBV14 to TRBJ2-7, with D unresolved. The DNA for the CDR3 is TGTGCCGACGAAGAACAGCCCTATAGCTCCTACGAGCAGTACTTC. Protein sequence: CADEEQPYSSYEQYF.